Below, 12 T cell receptor beta chains from the same sample are listed, as sequenced in a study of blood T cell repertoires in COVID-19 (TCRdb year 2020). Library creation used the immunoSEQ multiplex PCR assay. TCRdb holds this immuneACCESS table with in-frame rearrangements only. Some clones are missing; in checked studies, unresolved V genes explain under half, and the rest has no known cause. The sample yields under 300,000 clones; 88% were counted once. 2.5% to 3.5% of the sample is held by the ten biggest clonotypes. The sample comprised PBMCs or T cells enriched from blood (not recorded which). The receptors were sampled from a woman aged 45-60 years who had recovered from COVID-19.

Only a few counts were recorded for this clone. The chain combines TRBV1 with TRBJ1-1; the table's D call of TRBD1 was not tested on the DNA. TRBV1 is recorded as a pseudogene. The CDR3 sequence is 14 residues long. The CDR3 sequence: CTSSQEGQNTEAFF. In DNA, the CDR3 is TGCACCAGCAGCCAAGAAGGACAGAACACTGAAGCTTTCTTT.

The chain recombines TRBV7-2 with TRBJ1-5, with TRBD1 matching over 9 bases. The CDR3 is 16 amino acids. Germline CDR1 and CDR2: SGHTA and FQGNSA. V was pared by 1 base and J by 4 bases, with 5 bases of the junction left unmatched. The DNA of the CDR3 is TGTGCCAGCAGCTTAGGGGACAGGGACGAAAATCAGCCCCAGCATTTT. It translates to CASSLGDRDENQPQHF.

The chain links TRBV5-8 to TRBJ1-2; TRBD1 matches at 7 bases. The CDR3 runs to 14 residues. Germline loops: CDR1 SGHTS, CDR2 YDEGEE. Trimming removed 7 bases from V and 6 bases from J; junction bases left unmatched: 12. The CDR3 coding sequence is TGTGCCAGCCGACTATTAGACAGGGTTGATGGCTACACCTTC. This encodes CASRLLDRVDGYTF.

The chain couples TRBV5-8 to TRBJ2-7, with D uncertain. V was clipped by 1 base and J by 3 bases, with 8 bases between them. Looked up from germline, CDR1 is SGHTS and CDR2 is YDEGEE. CDR3 length: 13 amino acids. The CDR3 coding sequence is TGTGCCAGCAGCTTGTTCAGACACTACGAGCAGTACTTC. Translation gives CASSLFRHYEQYF.

The rearrangement joins TRBV11-2 to TRBJ2-2; D is perhaps TRBD2 (5 bases). V was pared by 3 bases and J by 4 bases, with 12 bases between. The V gene's germline CDR1 is SGHAT and CDR2 FQNNGV. The CDR3 covers 15 residues. The CDR3 loop reads CASSFEGSGTGELFF. The CDR3 region has the DNA TGTGCCAGCAGCTTTGAGGGATCGGGCACCGGGGAGCTGTTTTTT.

The chain is built from TRBV25-1 and TRBJ1-4; D unresolved. The ends were cut back, 7 bases at V and 11 bases at J, with 17 bases in the middle. Germline V gene lookup returns CDR1 MGHDK and CDR2 SYGVNS. This CDR3 has 13 residues. The CDR3 DNA is TGTGCCAGCACCCTAACTGGAGGTGCGAAACTGTTTTTT. Its translation: CASTLTGGAKLFF.

The V gene is TRBV28, the J gene TRBJ2-1; TRBD2 aligns across 13 bases. Unmatched junction bases numbered 7, after V lost 5 bases and J lost 6 bases. CDR1 and CDR2 from the germline V gene are MDHEN and SYDVKM. The CDR3 runs 16 residues. CDR3 sequence (DNA): TGTGCCAGCAGTCCCCAAACTAGCGGGAGGGCCAATGAGCAGTTCTTC. The encoded protein is CASSPQTSGRANEQFF.

This chain joins TRBV19 and TRBJ1-1; 10 positions match TRBD1. CDR1 LNHDA and CDR2 SQIVND come from the germline V gene (reference sequence). The junction had 11 bases not matched to a gene; V was cut back by 7 bases and J by 6 bases. The length of the CDR3 is 15 residues. Here the CDR3 DNA reads TGTGCCAGTACCCTGGACAGGGGGTATGAGGCTGAAGCTTTCTTT. Amino acids: CASTLDRGYEAEAFF.

The chain joins TRBV29-1 to TRBJ2-1; no clear D. The V end was cut by 1 base, the J end by 0 bases, with 10 bases between. Germline V gene lookup returns CDR1 SQVTM and CDR2 ANQGSEA. There are 15 residues in the CDR3. The CDR3 is CSVEGRPGSYNEQFF. The DNA of the CDR3 is TGCAGCGTTGAAGGGCGACCGGGCTCCTACAATGAGCAGTTCTTC.

The CDR3 DNA is TGCGCCAGCAGCACTACAGGGTCGCGAGAAAAACTGTTTTTT. It translates to CASSTTGSREKLFF. This chain joins TRBV5-1 and TRBJ1-4, with D possibly TRBD1 on 6 matching bases. CDR1 and CDR2 from the germline V gene are SGHRS and YFSETQ. CDR3 length: 14 residues. Deletions cut 4 bases from V and 8 bases from J, with 15 bases between.

This chain joins TRBV2 and TRBJ1-5, with D unclear. The CDR3 has 14 amino acids. Germline loops: CDR1 SNHLY, CDR2 FYNNEI. V was pared by 4 bases and J by 0 bases, with 7 bases between. The CDR3 DNA reads as TGTGCCAGCAGTGGCGATACTAGCAATCAGCCCCAGCATTTT. It encodes CASSGDTSNQPQHF. The full variable domain, in which reference TRBV2 and TRBJ1-5 provide the parts outside the CDR3, is EPEVTQTPSHQVTQMGQEVILRCVPISNHLYFYWYRQILGQKVEFLVSFYNNEISEKSEIFDDQFSVERPDGSNFTLKIRSTKLEDSAMYFCASSGDTSNQPQHFGDGTRLSIL.

This sequence joins TRBV6-6 and TRBJ2-7; TRBD2 is a possible D gene (6 bases). In germline, CDR1 is MNHNY, CDR2 SVGAGI (reference sequence). The CDR3 length is 15 residues. The V end lost 2 bases, the J end lost 0 bases, and 11 bases lay between the germline ends. CDR3 nucleotide sequence: TGTGCCAGCAGTTACCGGACTACGAGCTCCTACGAGCAGTACTTC. It translates to CASSYRTTSSYEQYF.